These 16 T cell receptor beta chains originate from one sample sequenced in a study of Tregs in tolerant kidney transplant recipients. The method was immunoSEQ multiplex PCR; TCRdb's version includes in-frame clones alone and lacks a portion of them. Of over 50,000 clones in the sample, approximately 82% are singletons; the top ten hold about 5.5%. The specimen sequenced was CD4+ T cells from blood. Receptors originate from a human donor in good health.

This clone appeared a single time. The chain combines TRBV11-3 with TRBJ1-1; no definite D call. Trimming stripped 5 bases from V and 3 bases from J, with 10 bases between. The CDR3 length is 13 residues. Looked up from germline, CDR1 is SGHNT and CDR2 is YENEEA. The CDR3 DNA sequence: TGTGCCAGCAGCCTTACAGACGACACTGAAGCTTTCTTT. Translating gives CASSLTDDTEAFF.

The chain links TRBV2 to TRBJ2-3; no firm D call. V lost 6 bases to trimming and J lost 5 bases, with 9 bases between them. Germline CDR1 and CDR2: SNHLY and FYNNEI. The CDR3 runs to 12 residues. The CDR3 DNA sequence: TGTGCCAGCAGGCCTCAGCAAGATACGCAGTATTTT. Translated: CASRPQQDTQYF.

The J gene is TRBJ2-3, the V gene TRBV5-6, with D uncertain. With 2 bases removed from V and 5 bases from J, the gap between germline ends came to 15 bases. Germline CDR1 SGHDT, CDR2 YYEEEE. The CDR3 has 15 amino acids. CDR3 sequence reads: CASSLGDVKGDTQYF. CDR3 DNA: TGTGCCAGCAGCTTAGGCGACGTAAAAGGAGATACGCAGTATTTT.

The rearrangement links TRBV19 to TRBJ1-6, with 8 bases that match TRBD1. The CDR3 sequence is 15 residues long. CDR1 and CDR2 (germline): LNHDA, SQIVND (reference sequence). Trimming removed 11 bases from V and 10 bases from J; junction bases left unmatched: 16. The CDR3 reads CASTGAQTGASPLHF. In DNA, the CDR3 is TGTGCCTCCACCGGGGCCCAGACAGGGGCCTCACCCCTCCACTTT.

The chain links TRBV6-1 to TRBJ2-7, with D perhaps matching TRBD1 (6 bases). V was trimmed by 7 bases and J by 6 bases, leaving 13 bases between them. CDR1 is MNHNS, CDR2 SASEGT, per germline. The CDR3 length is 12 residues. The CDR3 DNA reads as TGTGCCAGCAACTACAGGGTGGGCGAGCAGTACTTC. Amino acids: CASNYRVGEQYF.

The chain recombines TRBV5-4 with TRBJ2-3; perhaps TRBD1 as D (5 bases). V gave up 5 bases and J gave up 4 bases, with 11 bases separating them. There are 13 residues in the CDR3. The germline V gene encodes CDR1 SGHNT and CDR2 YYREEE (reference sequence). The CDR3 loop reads CASSSQTADTQYF. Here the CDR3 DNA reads TGTGCCAGCAGTTCCCAGACAGCAGATACGCAGTATTTT.

The CDR3 region is CASSFGRELDYEQYF. CDR3 nucleotides: TGTGCCAGCAGTTTCGGGCGGGAGCTTGACTACGAGCAGTACTTC. The genes are TRBV27 and TRBJ2-7; 7 bases fit TRBD2. The CDR3 is made up of 15 amino acids. The germline V gene encodes CDR1 MNHEY and CDR2 SMNVEV (reference sequence). The V segment lost 3 bases and the J segment 3 bases; nucleotides outside the gene matches: 8.

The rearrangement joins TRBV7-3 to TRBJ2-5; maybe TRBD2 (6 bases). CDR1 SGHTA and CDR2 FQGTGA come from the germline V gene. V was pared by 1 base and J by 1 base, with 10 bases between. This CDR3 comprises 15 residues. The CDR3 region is CASSLSRDSQETQYF. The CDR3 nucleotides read TGTGCCAGCAGCTTAAGCCGGGACTCCCAAGAGACCCAGTACTTC.

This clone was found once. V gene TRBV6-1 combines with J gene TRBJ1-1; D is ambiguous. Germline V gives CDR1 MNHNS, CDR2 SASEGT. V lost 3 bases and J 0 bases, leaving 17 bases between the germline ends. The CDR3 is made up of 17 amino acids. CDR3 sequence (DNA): TGTGCCAGCAGTGATTGGAGGGCACCGTTATTGAACACTGAAGCTTTCTTT. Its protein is CASSDWRAPLLNTEAFF.

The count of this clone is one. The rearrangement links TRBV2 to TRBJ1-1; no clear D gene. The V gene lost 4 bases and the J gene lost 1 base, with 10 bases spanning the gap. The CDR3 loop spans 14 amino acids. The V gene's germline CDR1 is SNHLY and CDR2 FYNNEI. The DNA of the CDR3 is TGTGCCAGCAGTGTCGGGGTCCCGAACACTGAAGCTTTCTTT. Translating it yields CASSVGVPNTEAFF.

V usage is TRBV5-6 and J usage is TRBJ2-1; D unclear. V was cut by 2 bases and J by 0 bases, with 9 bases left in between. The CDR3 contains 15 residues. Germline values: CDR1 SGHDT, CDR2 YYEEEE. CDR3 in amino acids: CASSLFGASYNEQFF. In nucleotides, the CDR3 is TGTGCCAGCAGCTTATTCGGCGCCTCCTACAATGAGCAGTTCTTC.

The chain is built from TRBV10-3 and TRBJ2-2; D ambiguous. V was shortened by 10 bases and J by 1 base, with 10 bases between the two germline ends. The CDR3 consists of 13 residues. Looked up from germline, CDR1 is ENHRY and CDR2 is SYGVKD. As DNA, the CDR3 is TGTGCCACCTACCAGTTGAACACCGGGGAGCTGTTTTTT. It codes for CATYQLNTGELFF.

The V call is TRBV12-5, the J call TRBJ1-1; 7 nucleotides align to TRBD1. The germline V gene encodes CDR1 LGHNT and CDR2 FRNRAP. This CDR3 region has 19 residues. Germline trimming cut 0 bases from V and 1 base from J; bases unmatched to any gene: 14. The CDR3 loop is CASGLVIGGAGARNTEAFF. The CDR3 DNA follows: TGTGCTAGTGGTTTGGTCATAGGGGGCGCAGGGGCGCGGAACACTGAAGCTTTCTTT.

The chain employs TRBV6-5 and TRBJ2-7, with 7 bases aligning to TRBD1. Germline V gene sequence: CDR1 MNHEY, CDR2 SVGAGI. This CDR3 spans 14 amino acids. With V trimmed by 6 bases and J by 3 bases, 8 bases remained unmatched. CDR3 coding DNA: TGTGCCAGCAGGCCCTCGGGACAGAACTACGAGCAGTACTTC. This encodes CASRPSGQNYEQYF.

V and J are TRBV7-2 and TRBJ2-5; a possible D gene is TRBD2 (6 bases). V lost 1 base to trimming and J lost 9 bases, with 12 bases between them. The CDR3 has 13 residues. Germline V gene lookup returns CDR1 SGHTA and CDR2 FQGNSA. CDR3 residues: CASSLGDSRPQYF. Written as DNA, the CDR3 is TGTGCCAGCAGCTTAGGGGACTCCCGCCCCCAGTACTTC.

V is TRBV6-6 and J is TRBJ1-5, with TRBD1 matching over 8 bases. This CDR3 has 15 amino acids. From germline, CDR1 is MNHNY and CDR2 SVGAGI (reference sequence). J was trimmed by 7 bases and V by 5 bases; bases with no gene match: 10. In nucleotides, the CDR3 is TGTGCCAGCAGTACGGGACAGGCCCAAAGCCAGCCCCAGCATTTT. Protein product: CASSTGQAQSQPQHF.